This T cell receptor (beta chain) originates from a study of monozygotic twins with inflammatory bowel disease. Study-wide results and limits: The inverse Simpson measure of TCRbeta diversity was lower in IBD patients than in healthy co-twins.

TCRdb re-called the 5' RACE reads and gives one entry per CDR3 protein, without DNA. The sample features around 450,000 distinct CDR3 sequences, with about 2.3% in its top ten. Comment on this clonotype: Antigen: not known.

The CDR3 is 16 residues long. Germline V gives CDR1 SGHRS, CDR2 YFSETQ. This TCR came from a human donor with ulcerative colitis or Crohn's disease, or a healthy co-twin of an affected twin (not recorded which). Sequenced input: blood. V is TRBV5-1 and J is TRBJ2-1; TCRdb gives TRBD1 as the D gene, but with no DNA this cannot be confirmed. CDR3 in amino acids: CASSTVDRAAYNEQFF.